The present TCR beta chain was sequenced within a study of blood T cell repertoires in COVID-19. Study-level information: Acute and convalescent COVID-19 specimens originated in the United States, Italy and Spain. From T cells, B-cell-depleted T cells, or PBMCs came the material, which was cDNA or gDNA.

CDR1 and CDR2 (germline): LNHDA, SQIVND (reference sequence). V was cut by 3 bases and J by 8 bases, with 16 bases left in between. This CDR3 comprises 14 residues. Original processing notes: The assay estimated nucleated cells by amplifying reference gene primers. Repertoires were generated with immunoSEQ multiplex PCR, while TCRdb's copy carries only in-frame clones and drops some. That table gives V, J and clone size, and the DNA gave D and trimming. The sample lists around 100,000 clones, about 91% occurring once. Sample: peripheral blood. This TCR derives from a human donor in a cohort sampled during active COVID-19. V and J are TRBV19 and TRBJ1-2; D is possibly TRBD1 (5 bases). DNA of the CDR3: TGTGCCAGTAGTATCTTTGAGCAGGGTGACGGCTACACCTTC. Translation: CASSIFEQGDGYTF.